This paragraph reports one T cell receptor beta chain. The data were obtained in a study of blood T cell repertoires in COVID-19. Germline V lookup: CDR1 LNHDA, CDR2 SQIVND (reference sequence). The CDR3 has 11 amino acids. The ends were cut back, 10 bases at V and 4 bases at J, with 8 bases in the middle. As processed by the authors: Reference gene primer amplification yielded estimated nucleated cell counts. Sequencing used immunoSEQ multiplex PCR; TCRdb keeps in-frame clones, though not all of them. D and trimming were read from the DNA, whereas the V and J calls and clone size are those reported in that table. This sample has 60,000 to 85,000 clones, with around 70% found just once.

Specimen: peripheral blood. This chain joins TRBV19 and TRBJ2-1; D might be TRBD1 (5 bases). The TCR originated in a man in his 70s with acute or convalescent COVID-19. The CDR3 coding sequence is TGTGCCACCAGGGATTACAATGAGCAGTTCTTC. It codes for CATRDYNEQFF.